Listed below are T cell receptor beta chains from one sample, sequenced in a study of T cell changes during pregnancy in multiple sclerosis. The table came from immunoSEQ multiplex PCR; TCRdb's copy has only in-frame clones and leaves some out. The repertoire consists of tens of thousands of clones, with around nine tenths occurring once and the leading ten covering 0.29%. Material: CD4+ T cells from peripheral blood mononuclear cells, obtained in the third trimester of pregnancy. Source of these receptors: a female donor in good health, enrolled as a control in a pregnancy study. CDR3s include the opening cysteine and the closing phenylalanine or tryptophan. A D gene is named only where the DNA matches it firmly. For some rows the clone size is stated as once, few or many, or as a class when expanded; others skip it.

abundance: once
j_gene: TRBJ1-2
d_gene: TRBD1
v_gene: TRBV6-5
CDR3nt: TGTGCCAGCAGACCCACAGGGGGCGGCTTTAAGGGCTACACCTTC
CDR3aa: CASRPTGGGFKGYTF

abundance: NA
j_gene: TRBJ1-1
d_gene: NA
v_gene: TRBV5-6
CDR3nt: TGTGCCAGCAGCTTGATGATCCGAGACACTGAAGCTTTCTTT
CDR3aa: CASSLMIRDTEAFF

abundance: NA
j_gene: TRBJ1-6
d_gene: TRBD1
v_gene: TRBV19
CDR3nt: TGTGCCAGTAGTATAACAGGGGGTAATTCACCCCTCCACTTT
CDR3aa: CASSITGGNSPLHF

abundance: NA
j_gene: TRBJ1-2
d_gene: NA
v_gene: TRBV5-1
CDR3nt: TGCGCCAGCAGCCTCGACAGTTATGGCTACACCTTC
CDR3aa: CASSLDSYGYTF

abundance: NA
j_gene: TRBJ2-5
d_gene: TRBD1
v_gene: TRBV19
CDR3nt: TGTGCCAGTAGTATTGGGGTTCAGACAGGGAAAGAGACCCAGTACTTC
CDR3aa: CASSIGVQTGKETQYF

abundance: once
j_gene: TRBJ1-4
d_gene: TRBD1
v_gene: TRBV7-2
CDR3nt: TGTGCCAGCAGCTTACGACAGGGGTCCCTATTGGCTAATGAAAAACTGTTTTTT
CDR3aa: CASSLRQGSLLANEKLFF

abundance: NA
j_gene: TRBJ1-6
d_gene: TRBD1
v_gene: TRBV7-2
CDR3nt: TGTGCCAGCAGCTTTAACAGGGGGCAACCCCTCCACTTT
CDR3aa: CASSFNRGQPLHF

abundance: NA
j_gene: TRBJ1-1
d_gene: NA
v_gene: TRBV28
CDR3nt: TGTGCCAGCAGTTTATCGGGTTCGATGTATGAAGCTTTCTTT
CDR3aa: CASSLSGSMYEAFF

abundance: NA
j_gene: TRBJ1-1
d_gene: NA
v_gene: TRBV4-1
CDR3nt: TGCGCCAGCAGCCAAGATCGTGGGGAACAGCGGCGGGCTGAAGCTTTCTTT
CDR3aa: CASSQDRGEQRRAEAFF

abundance: NA
j_gene: TRBJ2-7
d_gene: NA
v_gene: TRBV14
CDR3nt: TGTGCCAGCAGCCAAGAGCGGGTCTCCGAGCAGTACTTC
CDR3aa: CASSQERVSEQYF

abundance: NA
j_gene: TRBJ2-3
d_gene: TRBD2
v_gene: TRBV7-3
CDR3nt: TGTGCCAGCAGCTTAACTAGCGGGGGGGTCACAGATACGCAGTATTTT
CDR3aa: CASSLTSGGVTDTQYF

abundance: NA
j_gene: TRBJ2-5
d_gene: TRBD2
v_gene: TRBV5-5
CDR3nt: TGTGCCAGCAGCTTCGGGGGGTTCCAAGAGACCCAGTACTTC
CDR3aa: CASSFGGFQETQYF

abundance: once
j_gene: TRBJ2-1
d_gene: TRBD2
v_gene: TRBV9
CDR3nt: TGTGCCAGTGATAGTAGCGGGGGGGCCCACGGTGAGCAGTTCTTC
CDR3aa: CASDSSGGAHGEQFF

abundance: NA
j_gene: TRBJ1-2
d_gene: TRBD1
v_gene: TRBV10-3
CDR3nt: TGTGCCTCAGGACAGGATGGCTACACCTTC
CDR3aa: CASGQDGYTF

abundance: once
j_gene: TRBJ1-2
d_gene: NA
v_gene: TRBV29-1
CDR3nt: TGCAGCGCCACACAGGGTAACTATGGCTACACCTTC
CDR3aa: CSATQGNYGYTF

abundance: NA
j_gene: TRBJ1-1
d_gene: TRBD1
v_gene: TRBV7-9
CDR3nt: TGTGCCAGCAGCTTAGCAGGGGGCCCTGAAGCTTTCTTT
CDR3aa: CASSLAGGPEAFF

abundance: NA
j_gene: TRBJ1-1
d_gene: NA
v_gene: TRBV5-4
CDR3nt: TGTGCCAGCAGCTTGGGAGGTGGCAGGGTGGGCACTGAAGCTTTCTTT
CDR3aa: CASSLGGGRVGTEAFF

abundance: once
j_gene: TRBJ2-5
d_gene: TRBD2
v_gene: TRBV11-3
CDR3nt: TGTGCCAGCAGCTTCCGGCGGGGGGCTCGGGAGACCCAGTACTTC
CDR3aa: CASSFRRGARETQYF

abundance: NA
j_gene: TRBJ1-1
d_gene: NA
v_gene: TRBV11-3
CDR3nt: NA
CDR3aa: CASSFGPGTEAFF

abundance: NA
j_gene: TRBJ2-5
d_gene: TRBD2
v_gene: TRBV4-2
CDR3nt: TGTGCCAGCAGCCAAGCAAGGACTAGCGGGGGCCCACAAGAGACCCAGTACTTC
CDR3aa: CASSQARTSGGPQETQYF

abundance: NA
j_gene: TRBJ2-2
d_gene: NA
v_gene: TRBV4-3
CDR3nt: TGCGCCAGCAGCCCCGGCTCAGGGACGAACACCGGGGAGCTGTTTTTT
CDR3aa: CASSPGSGTNTGELFF

abundance: NA
j_gene: TRBJ2-7
d_gene: NA
v_gene: TRBV4-2
CDR3nt: TGTGCCAGCAGCCAAGATGGGAGGGGGTCGGTCAACTACGAGCAGTACTTC
CDR3aa: CASSQDGRGSVNYEQYF

abundance: NA
j_gene: TRBJ2-1
d_gene: TRBD1
v_gene: TRBV29-1
CDR3nt: TGCAGCGTTGAGCGAGGACAGGGGGCGGACAATGAGCAGTTCTTC
CDR3aa: CSVERGQGADNEQFF

abundance: NA
j_gene: TRBJ1-2
d_gene: TRBD1
v_gene: TRBV30
CDR3nt: TGTGCCTGTTTAAGACAGGGCTCCGGCTACACCTTC
CDR3aa: CACLRQGSGYTF

abundance: few
j_gene: TRBJ1-4
d_gene: NA
v_gene: TRBV5-4
CDR3nt: TGTGCCAGCAGAAGGGGCTCCGATGAAAAACTGTTTTTT
CDR3aa: CASRRGSDEKLFF

abundance: NA
j_gene: TRBJ2-7
d_gene: TRBD1
v_gene: TRBV6-5
CDR3nt: TGTGCCAGCAGCCGCCAGGCAGGGGGTCCCTACGAGCAGTACTTC
CDR3aa: CASSRQAGGPYEQYF

abundance: NA
j_gene: TRBJ2-7
d_gene: NA
v_gene: TRBV6-5
CDR3nt: TGTGCCAGCAGCCCATCCGCCTCAGGTTACGAGCAGTACTTC
CDR3aa: CASSPSASGYEQYF

abundance: NA
j_gene: TRBJ2-5
d_gene: TRBD1
v_gene: TRBV5-4
CDR3nt: TGTGCCAGCAGCTTGAGGACAGGAAGGGTTGAGACCCAGTACTTC
CDR3aa: CASSLRTGRVETQYF

abundance: NA
j_gene: TRBJ2-3
d_gene: TRBD2
v_gene: TRBV4-3
CDR3nt: TGCGCCAGCAGCCAGGCGGGGGGGCGCGCAGATACGCAGTATTTT
CDR3aa: CASSQAGGRADTQYF

abundance: NA
j_gene: TRBJ1-1
d_gene: TRBD1
v_gene: TRBV4-3
CDR3nt: TGCGCCAGCAGCCGACAGGGGGCGGTGAACACTGAAGCTTTCTTT
CDR3aa: CASSRQGAVNTEAFF

abundance: NA
j_gene: TRBJ2-7
d_gene: NA
v_gene: TRBV25-1
CDR3nt: TGTGCCAGCAGTGAAAGGTTGGGAGGAGGGTGGTACGAGCAGTACTTC
CDR3aa: CASSERLGGGWYEQYF

abundance: NA
j_gene: TRBJ2-3
d_gene: NA
v_gene: TRBV7-3
CDR3nt: TGTGCCAGCAGCGTAGAAGGGGTCGATACGCAGTATTTT
CDR3aa: CASSVEGVDTQYF

abundance: NA
j_gene: TRBJ1-5
d_gene: NA
v_gene: TRBV19
CDR3nt: TGTGCCAGTAGTTCCCGTCCGGGTGGAGGACAGCCCCAGCATTTT
CDR3aa: CASSSRPGGGQPQHF

abundance: NA
j_gene: TRBJ2-2
d_gene: TRBD1
v_gene: TRBV5-8
CDR3nt: TGTGCCAGCAGCTCGGGACAGGGGGGTTACACCGGGGAGCTGTTTTTT
CDR3aa: CASSSGQGGYTGELFF

abundance: NA
j_gene: TRBJ2-7
d_gene: NA
v_gene: TRBV6-5
CDR3nt: TGTGCCAGCAGTCAGGCCTACGAGCAGTACTTC
CDR3aa: CASSQAYEQYF

abundance: once
j_gene: TRBJ2-1
d_gene: NA
v_gene: TRBV19
CDR3nt: TGTGCCAGTAGTATGCAGGGCAATGAGCAGTTCTTC
CDR3aa: CASSMQGNEQFF

abundance: NA
j_gene: TRBJ2-2
d_gene: NA
v_gene: TRBV5-4
CDR3nt: TGTGCCAGCAGCTTGGGGGGAGCGGCCGGGGAGCTGTTTTTT
CDR3aa: CASSLGGAAGELFF

abundance: NA
j_gene: TRBJ2-3
d_gene: NA
v_gene: TRBV9
CDR3nt: TGTGCCAGCAGCGTAGCGGATACGCAGTATTTT
CDR3aa: CASSVADTQYF

abundance: NA
j_gene: TRBJ1-2
d_gene: TRBD1
v_gene: TRBV18
CDR3nt: TGTGCCAGCTCACCAACCCGGGACAGGGGCAACTATGGCTACACCTTC
CDR3aa: CASSPTRDRGNYGYTF

abundance: NA
j_gene: TRBJ2-3
d_gene: NA
v_gene: TRBV9
CDR3nt: TGTGCCAGCAGCCCCCGGGGAGCTCCCAACACAGATACGCAGTATTTT
CDR3aa: CASSPRGAPNTDTQYF

abundance: NA
j_gene: TRBJ2-5
d_gene: NA
v_gene: TRBV7-2
CDR3nt: TGTGCCAGCAGCTTAGTGTCAGGACAAGAGACCCAGTACTTC
CDR3aa: CASSLVSGQETQYF

abundance: NA
j_gene: TRBJ1-3
d_gene: NA
v_gene: TRBV19
CDR3nt: TGTGCCAGTAGTATGCGTGGGGGCACTGGAAACACCATATATTTT
CDR3aa: CASSMRGGTGNTIYF

abundance: NA
j_gene: TRBJ2-4
d_gene: TRBD2
v_gene: TRBV4-3
CDR3nt: TGCGCCAGCAGCCAAGAAAGAAAGGCGACTAGCGGGGGGGCAAACATTCAGTACTTC
CDR3aa: CASSQERKATSGGANIQYF

abundance: NA
j_gene: TRBJ2-3
d_gene: NA
v_gene: TRBV5-4
CDR3nt: TGTGCCAGCAGCCCCGGACAGATTATCACAGATACGCAGTATTTT
CDR3aa: CASSPGQIITDTQYF

abundance: NA
j_gene: TRBJ2-3
d_gene: NA
v_gene: TRBV7-2
CDR3nt: TGTGCCAGCAGCTTAGCGAGGTCCACCCGCACAGATACGCAGTATTTT
CDR3aa: CASSLARSTRTDTQYF